Below are 8 T cell receptor beta chains sequenced from a single sample in a study of cytomegalovirus exposure and HLA in healthy donors. The PCR had 60 Vbeta and 13 Jbeta primers. Assay: immunoSEQ multiplex PCR; the TCRdb copy retains only in-frame clones and omits some. The profile shows about 140,000 clones, 60% to 85% of them singletons. The material sequenced was PBMCs. The receptor source for this set is a woman between 35 and 50 years old in good health and CMV-seronegative.

The rearrangement links TRBV19 to TRBJ1-5, with D unclear. The CDR3 totals 13 residues. Per germline, CDR1 LNHDA and CDR2 SQIVND (reference sequence). V was pared by 1 base and J by 10 bases, with 11 bases between. The CDR3 nucleotides read TGTGCCAGTAGTATAGCCGGTGCAGGTCCCCAGCATTTT. Protein sequence: CASSIAGAGPQHF.

The chain recombines TRBV28 with TRBJ2-7, with TRBD1 matching 8 bases. V trimming: 3 bases; J trimming: 4 bases; junction bases outside the gene matches: 5. CDR1 is MDHEN, CDR2 SYDVKM, per germline. The CDR3 is 14 amino acids. Here the CDR3 DNA reads TGTGCCAGCAGTTTCTTGGGACAGGCGTACGAGCAGTACTTC. This sequence encodes CASSFLGQAYEQYF.

As regards this clone: Other DNA sequences in this sample translate to the same CDR3. The V and J genes are TRBV6-5 and TRBJ2-1; 12 bases fit TRBD2. The junction had 6 bases not matched to a gene; V was cut back by 2 bases and J by 10 bases. The CDR3 extends over 15 amino acids. Germline CDR1 is MNHEY and CDR2 is SVGAGI. The CDR3 region has the DNA TGTGCCAGCAGTTACGGACTAGCGGGGCCTGGGGAGCAGTTCTTC. It encodes CASSYGLAGPGEQFF.

The chain combines TRBV9 with TRBJ1-1, with 8 bases that match TRBD1. With 0 bases clipped from V and 7 bases from J, the junction kept 8 bases outside the gene matches. The CDR3 totals 15 residues. Germline CDR1 SGDLS, CDR2 YYNGEE. CDR3 region: CASSVDPRTGIEAFF. The DNA of the CDR3 is TGTGCCAGCAGCGTAGACCCCAGGACAGGGATTGAAGCTTTCTTT.

The chain has TRBV5-6 and TRBJ1-2; 7 positions match TRBD1. V lost 2 bases and J lost 8; bases outside the gene matches: 9. This CDR3 region has 14 residues. Germline assignment: CDR1 SGHDT and CDR2 YYEEEE. As DNA, the CDR3 is TGTGCCAGCAGCTTCGTTAGTAGGGGGCAAGGCTACACCTTC. It codes for CASSFVSRGQGYTF.

The chain recombines TRBV6-6 with TRBJ2-5, with 8 bases lining up with TRBD2. The CDR3 has 12 amino acids. Trimming removed 6 bases from V and 5 bases from J; junction bases left unmatched: 2. The V gene's germline CDR1 is MNHNY and CDR2 SVGAGI (reference sequence). CDR3 sequence (DNA): TGTGCCAGCAGCGGGGGGGCGGAGACCCAGTACTTC. Translating gives CASSGGAETQYF.

The CDR3 spells CASSFGGNNYEQYF. The CDR3 nucleotides are TGTGCCAGCAGCTTCGGAGGGAATAACTACGAGCAGTACTTC. The chain recombines TRBV5-6 with TRBJ2-7; a possible D gene is TRBD2 (6 bases). V dropped 2 bases and J dropped 3 bases, with 12 bases sitting between them. CDR3 size: 14 residues. The germline gives CDR1 SGHDT, CDR2 YYEEEE.

The chain joins TRBV4-2 to TRBJ2-3, with TRBD1 identical over 8 bases. CDR1 and CDR2 (germline): LGHNA, YNFKEQ. The V and J ends lost 3 bases and 2 bases, in that order; junction bases with no gene match: 10. The CDR3 length is 17 residues. CDR3 sequence (DNA): TGTGCCAGCAGCCATCTCCGGGACAGGAGTCTCACAGATACGCAGTATTTT. This sequence encodes CASSHLRDRSLTDTQYF.